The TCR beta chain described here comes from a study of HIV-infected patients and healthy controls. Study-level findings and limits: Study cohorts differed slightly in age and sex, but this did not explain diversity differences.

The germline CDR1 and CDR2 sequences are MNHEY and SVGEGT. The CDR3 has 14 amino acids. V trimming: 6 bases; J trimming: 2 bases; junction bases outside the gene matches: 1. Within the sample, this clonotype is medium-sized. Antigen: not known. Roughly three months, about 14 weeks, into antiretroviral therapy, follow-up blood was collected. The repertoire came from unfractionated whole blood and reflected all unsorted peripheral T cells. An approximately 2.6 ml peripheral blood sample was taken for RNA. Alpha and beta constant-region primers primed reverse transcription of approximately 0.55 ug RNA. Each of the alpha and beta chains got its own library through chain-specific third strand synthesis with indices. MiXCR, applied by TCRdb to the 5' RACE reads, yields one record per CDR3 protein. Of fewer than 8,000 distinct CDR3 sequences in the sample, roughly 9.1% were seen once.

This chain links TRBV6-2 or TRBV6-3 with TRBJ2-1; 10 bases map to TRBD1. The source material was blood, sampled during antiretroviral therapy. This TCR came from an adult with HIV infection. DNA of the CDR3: TGTGCCAGCAGCGGACAGGGGGCCTACAATGAGCAGTTCTTC. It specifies CASSGQGAYNEQFF.